The present entry profiles one T cell receptor (beta chain) with its context. Trimming removed 7 bases at V and 2 bases at J, with 11 bases between. This CDR3 is built from 13 residues. Per germline, CDR1 LNHDA and CDR2 SQIVND (reference sequence). In the original workflow: Estimation of nucleated cell counts was performed using reference gene primer amplification. This table comes from immunoSEQ multiplex PCR, and its TCRdb copy is limited to in-frame clones, with some not included. The V and J calls and the clone size are those of that table, but D and trimming were determined from the DNA. This table holds approximately 210,000 clones, around 85% found once. This sample is part of a study of blood T cell repertoires in COVID-19. Overall study context: Donors in the United States, Italy and Spain gave samples during acute or convalescent COVID-19. PBMCs, B-cell-depleted T cells, or T cells provided the cDNA or gDNA that made up the material.

The sequence derives from a woman aged 70-85 years with acute or convalescent COVID-19. This sequence joins TRBV19 and TRBJ1-2, with unresolved D. The material sequenced was peripheral blood. CDR3 region: CASTLTRNYGYTF. CDR3 nucleotide sequence: TGTGCCAGTACCCTCACGAGGAACTATGGCTACACCTTC. The entire variable domain, with the rest obtained from reference TRBV19 and TRBJ1-2, is as follows: DGGITQSPKYLFRKEGQNVTLSCEQNLNHDAMYWYRQDPGQGLRLIYYSQIVNDFQKGDIAEGYSVSREKKESFPLTVTSAQKNPTAFYLCASTLTRNYGYTFGSGTRLTVV.